A selection of T cell receptor beta chains follows, all from one sample in a study of beta chain features in type 1 diabetes. Sequencing used immunoSEQ multiplex PCR; TCRdb keeps in-frame clones, though not all of them. The sample holds around 340,000 clones, over 7% seen once. Sequenced sample: central memory CD4+ T cells from blood. The source of these receptors is a man aged 25-45 years with type 1 diabetes. Both conserved end residues are trimmed from each CDR3.

J gene | V gene | CDR3 protein
TRBJ1-3 | TRBV29-1 | SVDSGNTIY
TRBJ2-3 | TRBV30 | AWSGGDTQY
TRBJ1-2 | TRBV5-8 | ASSSGSRHHGYT
TRBJ2-3 | TRBV18 | ASSPRGGVQDTQY
TRBJ1-6 | TRBV18 | ASSPNRGGDSPLH
TRBJ2-4 | TRBV11-2 | ASSSPRDLLNIQY
TRBJ1-2 | TRBV28 | ASRFDDSAAISYGYT
TRBJ2-1 | TRBV4-1 | ASSQESQEQF
TRBJ1-2 | TRBV19 | ASNPGDRPNYGYT
TRBJ2-7 | TRBV6-5 | ASRTSTGAYEQY
TRBJ2-7 | TRBV28 | ASSSTATYEQY
TRBJ1-1 | TRBV9 | ASSIDTGGTEAF
TRBJ2-7 | TRBV27 | ASSKFGDYEQY
TRBJ1-2 | TRBV4-3 | ASSQEGRGGYT
TRBJ1-1 | TRBV5-1 | ASSLVPGGLDTEAF
TRBJ1-5 | TRBV27 | ASSLRVKQPQH
TRBJ1-2 | TRBV7-9 | ASSLSGQAISNYGYT
TRBJ2-7 | TRBV7-9 | ASRGGNYEQY
TRBJ2-3 | TRBV11-2 | ATRSGGTDTQY
TRBJ1-5 | TRBV29-1 | SVVGTGDQPQH
TRBJ2-2 | TRBV5-1 | ASSPGAGRNTGELF
TRBJ1-2 | TRBV28 | ASRLPGGDYGYT